These T cell receptor beta chains were read from a single sample in a study of T cell responses to AZD1222 COVID-19 vaccine. The table came from immunoSEQ multiplex PCR; TCRdb's copy has only in-frame clones and leaves some out. The table shows 60,000 to 75,000 clones, with 84% occurring only once. The sequencing here drew on peripheral blood, taken on day 0 of AZD1222 vaccination. Receptors originate from an adult in good health. The CDR3 runs from the conserved cysteine through the conserved F or W. Clone size is stated in some rows and not others, as once, few, many or a class when expanded.

j_call clone_size v_call cdr3_aa
TRBJ2-7 . TRBV7-9 CASSTSGGAYEQYF
TRBJ1-2 . TRBV4-2 CASSQDLAKGNYGYTF
TRBJ2-1 . TRBV5-6 CASSGKQGMVGNEQFF
TRBJ1-1 . TRBV18 CASSGGVKNTEAFF
TRBJ2-1 . TRBV7-2 CASSSQMSGLDNEQFF
TRBJ2-5 . TRBV9 CASSVGPSWETQYF
TRBJ2-6 once TRBV7-6 CASSLVRTDGAPSGANVLTF
TRBJ1-2 few TRBV6-1 CASSEGRRYTF
TRBJ1-5 . TRBV3-1/TRBV3-2 CASSPSWGGNQPQHF
TRBJ2-1 . TRBV4-3 CASSQDLRVNEQFF
TRBJ2-1 . TRBV4-3 CASSQEWGGRGYNEQFF
TRBJ2-1 . TRBV20-1 CSAREVGEQFF
TRBJ2-3 . TRBV5-1 CASSLDPSANTQYF
TRBJ2-1 . TRBV6-4 CASSLYWGNEQFF
TRBJ1-4 once TRBV18 CASSRWGIFEKLFF
TRBJ2-1 once TRBV6-2/TRBV6-3 CASSYGGNEQFF
TRBJ2-2 . TRBV25-1 CASSEGINRGELFF
TRBJ2-5 . TRBV18 CASSPPSVGGETQYF
TRBJ2-2 once TRBV19 CASKRGLALDTGELFF
TRBJ2-1 . TRBV19 CASSTGESSYNEQFF
TRBJ2-5 . TRBV7-2 CASSPFLAGVRETQYF
TRBJ1-2 . TRBV2 CARQKTGDYGYTF
TRBJ1-2 . TRBV6-5 CASSSPTGGNFYGYTF
TRBJ1-6 . TRBV27 CASSLGQINSPLHF
TRBJ2-2 . TRBV9 CASSVSLAGVAGELFF
TRBJ2-1 . TRBV7-2 CASSLVRGNEQFF